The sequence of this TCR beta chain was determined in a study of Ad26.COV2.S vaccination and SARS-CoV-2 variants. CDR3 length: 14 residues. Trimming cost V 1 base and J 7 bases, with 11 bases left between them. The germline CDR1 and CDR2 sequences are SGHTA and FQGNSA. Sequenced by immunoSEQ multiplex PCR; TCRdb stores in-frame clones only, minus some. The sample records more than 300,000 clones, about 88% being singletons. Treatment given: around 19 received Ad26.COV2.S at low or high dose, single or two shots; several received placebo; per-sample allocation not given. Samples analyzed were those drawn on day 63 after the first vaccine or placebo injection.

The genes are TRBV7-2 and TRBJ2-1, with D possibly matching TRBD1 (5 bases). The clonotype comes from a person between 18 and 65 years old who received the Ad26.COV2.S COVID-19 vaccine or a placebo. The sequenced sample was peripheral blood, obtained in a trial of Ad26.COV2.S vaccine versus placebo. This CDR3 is CASSLGHPGNEQFF. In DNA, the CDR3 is TGTGCCAGCAGCTTAGGACACCCAGGGAATGAGCAGTTCTTC.